What follows are 30 T cell receptor beta chains derived from one specimen sequenced in a study of T cell responses to AZD1222 COVID-19 vaccine. Assay: immunoSEQ multiplex PCR; the TCRdb copy retains only in-frame clones and omits some. Of about 140,000 clones in the sample, around 92% were seen once. Sequencing used peripheral blood, obtained after recovery from COVID-19. These receptors all stem from an adult who had recovered from COVID-19.

The chain has TRBV9 and TRBJ1-3; D is uncertain. This CDR3 is 16 amino acids long. Germline lookup yields CDR1 SGDLS and CDR2 YYNGEE. Trimming shortened V by 5 bases and J by 0 bases, and 15 bases separated the two germline ends. This CDR3 is CASSHPKETSGNTIYF. In nucleotides, the CDR3 is TGTGCCAGCAGTCACCCTAAGGAGACCTCTGGAAACACCATATATTTT. The entire variable domain, with the rest obtained from reference TRBV9 and TRBJ1-3, is as follows: DSGVTQTPKHLITATGQRVTLRCSPRSGDLSVYWYQQSLDQGLQFLIQYYNGEERAKGNILERFSAQQFPDLHSELNLSSLELGDSALYFCASSHPKETSGNTIYFGEGSWLTVV.

The CDR3 coding sequence is TGTGCCAGCCACGAGGGGCAGGGGGCCCACAATGAGCAGTTCTTC. Protein sequence: CASHEGQGAHNEQFF. The V and J genes are TRBV19 and TRBJ2-1, with TRBD1 identical over 8 bases. The junction had 12 bases not matched to a gene; V was cut back by 9 bases and J by 5 bases. The CDR3 is 15 amino acids. Germline CDR1 is LNHDA and CDR2 is SQIVND (reference sequence).

Sample share makes this clone medium-sized. The genes are TRBV2 and TRBJ2-1; the D gene could be TRBD1 or TRBD2 (5 bases each). The CDR3 is 14 residues long. Germline assignment: CDR1 SNHLY and CDR2 FYNNEI. The V end was cut by 3 bases, the J end by 4 bases, with 10 bases between. The CDR3 DNA follows: TGTGCCAGCAGTGAGGGACGAGAGTACAATGAGCAGTTCTTC. It encodes CASSEGREYNEQFF.

The CDR3 coding sequence is TGTGCCAGCCTCAGCTCTTCCATGAACACTGAAGCTTTCTTT. Translated: CASLSSSMNTEAFF. The chain links TRBV6-5 to TRBJ1-1; D remains ambiguous. V was clipped by 8 bases and J by 0 bases, with 13 bases between them. The germline gives CDR1 MNHEY, CDR2 SVGAGI. CDR3 length equals 14 residues.

The chain joins TRBV11-1 to TRBJ1-1, with D possibly being TRBD1 (6 bases). V lost 2 bases and J lost 0, with 10 bases in between. The germline gives CDR1 SGHAT, CDR2 FQDESV (reference sequence). The CDR3 length is 15 residues. CDR3 nucleotides: TGTGCCAGCAGCTTATGGGACACCCTGAACACTGAAGCTTTCTTT. Translated: CASSLWDTLNTEAFF.

The V gene is TRBV14, the J gene TRBJ2-5; no reliable D call. The V and J ends lost 3 bases and 2 bases respectively, with 10 bases between them. The CDR3 covers 14 residues. In germline, CDR1 is SGHDN, CDR2 FVKESK. The CDR3 here is CASSQVLLQETQYF. The CDR3 DNA is TGTGCCAGCAGCCAGGTACTACTACAAGAGACCCAGTACTTC.

This clone is a singleton in its sample. The genes are TRBV3-1 (or the pseudogene TRBV3-2) and TRBJ2-2; TRBD1 agrees at 8 bases. The CDR3 spans 15 residues. The germline gives CDR1 LGHDT, CDR2 YNNKEL (reference sequence). With V trimmed by 6 bases and J by 5 bases, 8 bases remained unmatched. The CDR3 sequence is CASSRGQGRTGELFF. The CDR3 DNA reads as TGTGCCAGCAGTCGCGGACAGGGACGGACCGGGGAGCTGTTTTTT.

This chain connects TRBV24-1 to TRBJ1-5; unclear D gene. V gave up 4 bases and J gave up 2 bases, with 11 bases separating them. Germline V gives CDR1 KGHDR, CDR2 SFDVKD. The CDR3 consists of 15 residues. CDR3 DNA sequence: TGTGCCACCAGTGAGACTTCTACAGGCAATCAGCCCCAGCATTTT. Translating gives CATSETSTGNQPQHF.

This chain links TRBV6-1 with TRBJ2-7, with 8 bases that match TRBD2. This CDR3 contains 16 residues. The V segment lost 1 base and the J segment 0 bases; nucleotides outside the gene matches: 5. Per the germline V gene, CDR1 is MNHNS and CDR2 is SASEGT. CDR3 DNA: TGTGCCAGCAGTGAAGTTGGACTAGCCAGCTCCTACGAGCAGTACTTC. Amino acids: CASSEVGLASSYEQYF.

The chain uses TRBV10-3 and TRBJ2-2; 7 bases fit TRBD1. V lost 7 bases and J lost 3; bases outside the gene matches: 8. The CDR3 runs 15 residues. CDR1 and CDR2 (germline): ENHRY, SYGVKD. The CDR3 sequence: CAITATGMDTGELFF. In DNA form, the CDR3 reads TGTGCCATCACCGCGACAGGGATGGACACCGGGGAGCTGTTTTTT.

The V and J genes are TRBV28 and TRBJ2-1, with 12 positions matching TRBD2. This CDR3 has 18 amino acids. CDR1 and CDR2 from the germline V gene are MDHEN and SYDVKM. V gave up 6 bases and J gave up 3 bases; unmatched junction bases: 12. The CDR3 region is CASRNRASGRVRYNEQFF. The CDR3 bases are TGTGCCAGCAGAAATCGGGCTAGCGGGAGGGTACGCTACAATGAGCAGTTCTTC.

The chain recombines TRBV15 with TRBJ2-7; 9 bases map to TRBD2. Germline V lookup: CDR1 LNHNV, CDR2 YYDKDF (reference sequence). This CDR3 region has 15 residues. Losses at the gene ends were 1 base for V and 0 bases for J; bases not matched to a gene: 1. The CDR3 DNA reads as TGTGCCACCAGCAGAGTTAGCGGGAGCTCCTACGAGCAGTACTTC. Amino acids: CATSRVSGSSYEQYF. Full variable domain (remainder filled in from reference TRBV15 and TRBJ2-7): DAMVIQNPRYQVTQFGKPVTLSCSQTLNHNVMYWYQQKSSQAPKLLFHYYDKDFNNEADTPDNFQSRRPNTSFCFLDIRSPGLGDTAMYLCATSRVSGSSYEQYFGPGTRLTVT.

This chain connects TRBV7-9 to TRBJ1-6; TRBD1 matches 8 bases. Trimming removed 4 bases from V and 7 bases from J; junction bases left unmatched: 9. The CDR3 runs 16 residues. Germline-derived CDR1 and CDR2 are SEHNR and FQNEAQ (reference sequence). The CDR3, as DNA: TGTGCCAGCAGCTCTCATCGGGACAGGTCCAATTCACCCCTCCACTTT. Amino acid sequence: CASSSHRDRSNSPLHF. The variable domain in full, with the rest retrieved from reference TRBV7-9 and TRBJ1-6, is DTGVSQNPRHKITKRGQNVTFRCDPISEHNRLYWYRQTLGQGPEFLTYFQNEAQLEKSRLLSDRFSAERPKGSFSTLEIQRTEQGDSAMYLCASSSHRDRSNSPLHFGNGTRLTVT.

The chain links TRBV14 to TRBJ1-3; D call uncertain. This CDR3 region has 16 residues. The germline V gene has CDR1 SGHDN and CDR2 FVKESK. V was cut by 3 bases and J by 4 bases, with 16 bases left in between. CDR3 sequence reads: CASSQGIGFSGNTIYF. The CDR3 DNA reads TGTGCCAGCAGCCAGGGGATAGGTTTCTCAGGAAACACCATATATTTT.

This chain joins TRBV19 and TRBJ2-1; TRBD1 is a possible D gene (5 bases). V dropped 3 bases and J dropped 0 bases, with 9 bases sitting between them. Germline CDR1 LNHDA, CDR2 SQIVND (reference sequence). The CDR3 covers 15 residues. The CDR3 loop is CASSITGDSYNEQFF. Written as DNA, the CDR3 is TGTGCCAGTAGTATTACAGGTGACTCCTACAATGAGCAGTTCTTC.

The DNA for the CDR3 is TGTGCCAGCAGCCCTTACACCGGGGAGCTGTTTTTT. This sequence encodes CASSPYTGELFF. The chain is built from TRBV11-3 and TRBJ2-2; the D is unclear. Trimming stripped 5 bases from V and 3 bases from J, with 4 bases between. The CDR3 is 12 amino acids. The germline CDR1 and CDR2 sequences are SGHNT and YENEEA. Variable domain in full (rest from reference TRBV11-3 and TRBJ2-2): EAGVVQSPRYKIIEKKQPVAFWCNPISGHNTLYWYLQNLGQGPELLIRYENEEAVDDSQLPKDRFSAERLKGVDSTLKIQPAELGDSAVYLCASSPYTGELFFGEGSRLTVL.

This rearrangement joins TRBV3-1 (or the pseudogene TRBV3-2) to TRBJ2-7; unclear D gene. V lost 2 bases, J lost 6 bases, and 8 bases lay in between. Germline CDR1 LGHDT, CDR2 YNNKEL (reference sequence). This CDR3 is built from 12 residues. CDR3 loop: CASSQIWGEQYF. DNA of the CDR3: TGTGCCAGCAGCCAAATTTGGGGCGAGCAGTACTTC.

The rearrangement joins TRBV5-4 to TRBJ2-7, with TRBD1 matching over 9 bases. The CDR3 loop spans 14 amino acids. The germline V gene encodes CDR1 SGHNT and CDR2 YYREEE (reference sequence). The V segment lost 2 bases and the J segment 1 base; nucleotides outside the gene matches: 1. The CDR3 protein is CASSFGQGSYEQYF. CDR3 sequence (DNA): TGTGCCAGCAGCTTCGGACAGGGGTCCTACGAGCAGTACTTC.

The gene calls are TRBV20-1 and TRBJ2-2; TRBD2 might be the D (5 bases). Germline CDR1 is DFQATT and CDR2 is SNEGSKA (reference sequence). The V end was cut by 3 bases, the J end by 4 bases, with 18 bases between. The CDR3 is 16 amino acids. The CDR3 is CSASPPSRESTGELFF. The CDR3 DNA is TGCAGTGCTAGTCCGCCTAGCCGTGAGAGCACCGGGGAGCTGTTTTTT.

The chain carries TRBV7-8 and TRBJ1-1; no reliable D call. V was clipped by 2 bases and J by 3 bases, with 10 bases between them. The CDR3 runs to 14 residues. The germline gives CDR1 SGHVS, CDR2 FQNEAQ. CDR3 region: CASSLRRLDTEAFF. CDR3 DNA sequence: TGTGCCAGCAGCTTAAGACGGCTAGACACTGAAGCTTTCTTT.

Only one count was recorded for this clone. V and J are TRBV7-9 and TRBJ2-1; perhaps TRBD2 as D (5 bases). V shed 5 bases and J shed 0 bases, with 11 bases lying between them. Germline V gene sequence: CDR1 SEHNR, CDR2 FQNEAQ (reference sequence). CDR3 length equals 15 residues. The CDR3 region has the DNA TGTGCCAGCAGCGAACCCGGGGTCTCCTACAATGAGCAGTTCTTC. This encodes CASSEPGVSYNEQFF.

This clone was observed once. This chain joins TRBV19 and TRBJ1-3; D ambiguous. Germline CDR1 and CDR2: LNHDA and SQIVND (reference sequence). This CDR3 spans 13 amino acids. V lost 5 bases to trimming and J lost 2 bases, with 7 bases between them. The CDR3 loop reads CASSFGPGNTIYF. The CDR3, as DNA: TGTGCCAGTAGTTTCGGACCTGGAAACACCATATATTTT.

The chain is built from TRBV28 and TRBJ2-1, with TRBD1 matching 9 bases. The trim removed 7 bases at V and 8 bases at J, leaving 9 bases unmatched. The V gene's germline CDR1 is MDHEN and CDR2 SYDVKM. The length of the CDR3 is 14 residues. The CDR3 region has the DNA TGTGCCAGCAAACGGGGGACAGGGAACGATGAGCAGTTCTTC. This codes for CASKRGTGNDEQFF.

CDR3 amino acids: CASTFEAGVSYEQYF. The CDR3, as DNA: TGTGCCAGCACCTTTGAGGCGGGTGTCTCCTACGAGCAGTACTTC. This chain links TRBV7-9 with TRBJ2-7; TRBD2 is a possible D gene (5 bases). The length of the CDR3 is 15 residues. V was clipped by 7 bases and J by 0 bases, with 16 bases between them. CDR1 is SEHNR and CDR2 is FQNEAQ in the germline V gene (reference sequence).

CDR3 amino acids: CASSFSGQGEKLFF. The CDR3, as DNA: TGTGCCAGCAGTTTTAGTGGACAGGGTGAAAAACTGTTTTTT. The chain employs TRBV28 and TRBJ1-4; 8 bases agree with TRBD1. CDR3 length: 14 residues. V lost 3 bases and J lost 7; bases outside the gene matches: 4. Germline CDR1 is MDHEN and CDR2 is SYDVKM.

The chain links TRBV19 to TRBJ1-2, with D hard to call. The CDR3 loop spans 13 amino acids. With 9 bases removed from V and 0 bases from J, the gap between germline ends came to 11 bases. The germline V gene has CDR1 LNHDA and CDR2 SQIVND (reference sequence). The CDR3 is CAREVLANYGYTF. The CDR3 coding sequence is TGTGCCAGAGAAGTACTGGCTAACTATGGCTACACCTTC. The full variable domain, rest sourced from reference TRBV19 and TRBJ1-2, is DGGITQSPKYLFRKEGQNVTLSCEQNLNHDAMYWYRQDPGQGLRLIYYSQIVNDFQKGDIAEGYSVSREKKESFPLTVTSAQKNPTAFYLCAREVLANYGYTFGSGTRLTVV.

The chain combines TRBV5-4 with TRBJ2-7; 12 nucleotides match TRBD2. The CDR3 is 15 amino acids. V shed 0 bases and J 4 bases; nucleotides not matched to a gene: 2. Germline CDR1 and CDR2: SGHNT and YYREEE (reference sequence). The chain's CDR3 is CASSLGTSGIYEQYF. The DNA for the CDR3 is TGTGCCAGCAGCTTGGGGACTAGCGGGATATACGAGCAGTACTTC.

V gene TRBV2 combines with J gene TRBJ1-5, with D perhaps matching TRBD1 (5 bases). V gave up 6 bases and J gave up 3 bases, with 12 bases separating them. This CDR3 is 14 amino acids long. Germline values: CDR1 SNHLY, CDR2 FYNNEI. The CDR3 sequence is CASRGPTTNQPQHF. The CDR3 DNA is TGTGCCAGCAGGGGACCCACTACCAATCAGCCCCAGCATTTT.

For this clone: A read error may produce the germline difference seen at one junction end. This sequence joins TRBV7-7 and TRBJ2-7; 9 positions match TRBD1. The CDR3 spans 14 residues. The germline V gene has CDR1 SSHAT and CDR2 FNYEAQ (reference sequence). The CDR3 sequence: CASSLGDRVDEQYF. The CDR3 DNA reads as TGTGCTAGCAGCTTAGGGGACAGGGTGGACGAGCAGTACTTC.

The V call is TRBV29-1, the J call TRBJ1-1; D might be TRBD1 (6 bases). V lost 7 bases, J lost 0 bases, and 12 bases lay in between. The CDR3 has 13 residues. Germline lookup yields CDR1 SQVTM and CDR2 ANQGSEA. The CDR3 loop is CSARQDLNTEAFF. CDR3 sequence (DNA): TGCAGCGCCCGACAGGATCTGAACACTGAAGCTTTCTTT.